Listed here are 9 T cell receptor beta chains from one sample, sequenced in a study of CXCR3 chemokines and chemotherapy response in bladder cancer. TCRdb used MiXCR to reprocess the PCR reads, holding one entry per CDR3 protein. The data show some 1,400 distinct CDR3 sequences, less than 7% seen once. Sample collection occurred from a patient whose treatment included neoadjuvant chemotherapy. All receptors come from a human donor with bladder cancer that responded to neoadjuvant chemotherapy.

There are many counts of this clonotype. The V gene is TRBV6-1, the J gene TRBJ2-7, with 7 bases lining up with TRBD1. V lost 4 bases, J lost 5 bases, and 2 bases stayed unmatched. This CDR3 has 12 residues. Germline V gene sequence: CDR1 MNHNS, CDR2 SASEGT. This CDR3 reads CASSGQGNEQYV. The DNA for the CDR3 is TGTGCCAGCAGTGGACAGGGAAACGAGCAGTACGTC.

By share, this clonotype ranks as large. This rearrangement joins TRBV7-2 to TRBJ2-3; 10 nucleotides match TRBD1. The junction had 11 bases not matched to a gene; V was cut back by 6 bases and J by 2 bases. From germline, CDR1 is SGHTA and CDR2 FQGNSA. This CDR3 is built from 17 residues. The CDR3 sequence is CASSRGTGVPHTDTQYF. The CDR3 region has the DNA TGTGCCAGCAGTCGGGGGACAGGGGTCCCCCACACAGATACGCAGTATTTT.

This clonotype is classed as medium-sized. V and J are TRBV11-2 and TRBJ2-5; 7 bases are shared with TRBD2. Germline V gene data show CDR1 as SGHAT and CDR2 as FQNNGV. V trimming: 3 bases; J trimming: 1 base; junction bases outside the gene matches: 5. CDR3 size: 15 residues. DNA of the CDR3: TGTGCCAGCAGCTTCTGGGGGGGAGCCCAAGAGACCCAGTACTTC. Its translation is CASSFWGGAQETQYF.

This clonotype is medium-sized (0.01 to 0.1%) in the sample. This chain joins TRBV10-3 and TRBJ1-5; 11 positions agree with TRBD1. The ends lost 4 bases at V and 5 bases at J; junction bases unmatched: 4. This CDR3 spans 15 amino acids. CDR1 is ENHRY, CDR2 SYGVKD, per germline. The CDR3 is CAISGRDRGDQPQHF. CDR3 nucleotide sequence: TGTGCCATCAGTGGCCGGGACAGGGGGGATCAGCCCCAGCATTTT.

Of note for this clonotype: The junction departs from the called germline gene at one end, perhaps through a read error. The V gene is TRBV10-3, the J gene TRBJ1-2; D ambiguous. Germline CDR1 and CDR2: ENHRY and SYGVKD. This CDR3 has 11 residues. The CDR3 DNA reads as TGTGCCATCGGTAACCCTAACTATGGCTCCTTC. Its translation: CAIGNPNYGSF.

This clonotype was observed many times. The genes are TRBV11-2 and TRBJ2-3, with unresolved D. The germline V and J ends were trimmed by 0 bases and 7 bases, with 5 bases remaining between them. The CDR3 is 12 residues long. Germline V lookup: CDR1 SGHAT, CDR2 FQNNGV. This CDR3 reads CASSLESYTQYF. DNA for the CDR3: TGTGCCAGCAGCTTAGAGTCCTATACGCAGTATTTT.

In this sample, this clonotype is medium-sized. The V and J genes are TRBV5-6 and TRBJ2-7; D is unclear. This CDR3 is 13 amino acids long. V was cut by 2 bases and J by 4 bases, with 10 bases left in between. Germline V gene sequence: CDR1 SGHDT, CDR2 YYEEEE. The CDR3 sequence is CASSLGTPYEQYF. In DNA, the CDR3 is TGTGCCAGCAGCTTAGGCACCCCGTACGAGCAGTACTTC.

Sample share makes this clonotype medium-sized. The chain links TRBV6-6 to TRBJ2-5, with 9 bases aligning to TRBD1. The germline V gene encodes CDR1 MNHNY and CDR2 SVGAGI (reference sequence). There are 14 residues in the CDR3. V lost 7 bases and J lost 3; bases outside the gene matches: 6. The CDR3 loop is CASTKGQGEETQYF. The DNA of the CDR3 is TGTGCCAGCACCAAGGGACAGGGAGAAGAGACCCAGTACTTC.

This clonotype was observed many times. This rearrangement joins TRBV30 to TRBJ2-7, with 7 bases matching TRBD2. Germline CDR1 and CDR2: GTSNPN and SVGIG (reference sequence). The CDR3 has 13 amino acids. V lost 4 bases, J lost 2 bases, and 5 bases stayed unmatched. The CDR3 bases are TGTGCCTGGACGACTAGCTCGGCCTACGAGCAGTACTTC. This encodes CAWTTSSAYEQYF.